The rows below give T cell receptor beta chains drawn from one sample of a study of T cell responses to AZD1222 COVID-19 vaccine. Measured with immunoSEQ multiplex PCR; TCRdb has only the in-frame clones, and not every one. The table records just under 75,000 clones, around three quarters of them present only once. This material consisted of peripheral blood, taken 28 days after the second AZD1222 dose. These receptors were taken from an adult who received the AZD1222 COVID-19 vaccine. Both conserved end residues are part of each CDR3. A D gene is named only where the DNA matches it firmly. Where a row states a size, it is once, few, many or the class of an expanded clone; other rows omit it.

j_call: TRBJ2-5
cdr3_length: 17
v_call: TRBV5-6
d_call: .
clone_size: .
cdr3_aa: CASSLDRETIGHETQYF
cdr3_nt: TGTGCCAGCAGCTTAGACCGGGAGACAATAGGACATGAGACCCAGTACTTC

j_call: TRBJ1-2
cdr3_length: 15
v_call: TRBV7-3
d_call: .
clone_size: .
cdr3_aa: CASSPAPGIQYGYTF
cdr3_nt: TGTGCCAGCAGCCCCGCCCCCGGGATTCAATATGGCTACACCTTC

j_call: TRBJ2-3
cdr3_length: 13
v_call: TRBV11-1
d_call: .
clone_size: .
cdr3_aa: CASSLPQQDTQYF
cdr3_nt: TGTGCCAGCAGCCTCCCGCAGCAGGATACGCAGTATTTT

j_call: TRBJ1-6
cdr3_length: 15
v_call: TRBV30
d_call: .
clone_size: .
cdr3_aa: CAWSPPATYNSPLHF
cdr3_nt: TGTGCCTGGAGTCCCCCGGCGACCTATAATTCACCCCTCCACTTT

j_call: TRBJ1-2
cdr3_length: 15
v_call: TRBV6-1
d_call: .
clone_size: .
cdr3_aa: CASSEMRFGGHGYTF
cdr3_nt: TGTGCCAGCAGTGAAATGAGATTCGGGGGCCATGGCTACACCTTC

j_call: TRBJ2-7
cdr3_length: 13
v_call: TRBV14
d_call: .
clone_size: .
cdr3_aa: CASSRRTAAEQYF
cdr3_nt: TGTGCCAGCAGCCGACGGACAGCTGCCGAGCAGTACTTC

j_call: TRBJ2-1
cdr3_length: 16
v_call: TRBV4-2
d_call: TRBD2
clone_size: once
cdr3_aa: CASSQDLAGPYNEQFF
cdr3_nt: TGTGCCAGCAGCCAAGATTTAGCGGGTCCCTACAATGAGCAGTTCTTC

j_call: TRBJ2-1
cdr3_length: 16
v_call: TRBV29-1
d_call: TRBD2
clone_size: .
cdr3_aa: CSVLGVAGGRGNEQFF
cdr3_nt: TGCAGCGTCCTCGGGGTAGCGGGAGGGCGGGGAAATGAGCAGTTCTTC

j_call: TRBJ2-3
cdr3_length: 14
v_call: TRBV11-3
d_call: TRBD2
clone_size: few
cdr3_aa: CASASGRGGDTQYF
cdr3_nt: TGTGCCAGCGCGAGCGGGAGAGGTGGAGATACGCAGTATTTT

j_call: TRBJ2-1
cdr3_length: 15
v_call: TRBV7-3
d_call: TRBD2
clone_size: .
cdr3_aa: CASSHGTSGRNEQFF
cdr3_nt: TGTGCCAGCAGCCACGGGACTAGCGGGCGAAATGAGCAGTTCTTC

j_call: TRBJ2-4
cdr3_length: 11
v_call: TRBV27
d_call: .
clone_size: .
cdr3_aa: CASSMNDIQYF
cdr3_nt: TGTGCCAGCAGTATGAACGACATTCAGTACTTC

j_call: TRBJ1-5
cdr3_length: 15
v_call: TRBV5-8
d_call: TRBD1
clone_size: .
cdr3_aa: CASSLIQGDGQPQHF
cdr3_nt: TGTGCCAGCAGCTTGATTCAGGGGGATGGCCAGCCCCAGCATTTT

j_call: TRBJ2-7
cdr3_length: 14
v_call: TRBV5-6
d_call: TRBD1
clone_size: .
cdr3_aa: CASSPPGQTYEQYF
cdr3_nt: TGTGCCAGCAGCCCACCGGGACAGACGTACGAGCAGTACTTC

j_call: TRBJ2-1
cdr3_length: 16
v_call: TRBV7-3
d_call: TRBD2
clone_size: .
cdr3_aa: CASSPRTSGGWSEQFF
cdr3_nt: TGTGCCAGCAGCCCACGGACTAGCGGGGGGTGGAGTGAGCAGTTCTTC

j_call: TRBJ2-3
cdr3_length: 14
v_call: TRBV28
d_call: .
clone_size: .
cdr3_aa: CASSRSSSTDTQYF
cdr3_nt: TGTGCCAGCAGCCGGTCCTCTAGCACAGATACGCAGTATTTT

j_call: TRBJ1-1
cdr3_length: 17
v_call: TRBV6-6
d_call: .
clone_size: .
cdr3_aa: CASSPRPTGYFNTEAFF
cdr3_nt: TGTGCCAGCAGTCCCCGCCCAACAGGGTACTTTAACACTGAAGCTTTCTTT

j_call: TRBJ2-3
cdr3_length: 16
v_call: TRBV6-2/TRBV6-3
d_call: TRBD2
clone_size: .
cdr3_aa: CASSYGLAGDTDTQYF
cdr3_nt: TGTGCCAGCAGTTACGGACTAGCGGGAGACACAGATACGCAGTATTTT

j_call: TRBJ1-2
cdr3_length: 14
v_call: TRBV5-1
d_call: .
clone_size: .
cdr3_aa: CASSLSAGNYGYAF
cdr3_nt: TGCGCCAGCAGCTTGTCAGCAGGGAACTATGGCTACGCCTTC

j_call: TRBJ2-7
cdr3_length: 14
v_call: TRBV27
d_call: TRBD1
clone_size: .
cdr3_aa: CASSLIGGIDEQYF
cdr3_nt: TGTGCCAGCAGTTTGATAGGGGGCATCGACGAGCAGTACTTC

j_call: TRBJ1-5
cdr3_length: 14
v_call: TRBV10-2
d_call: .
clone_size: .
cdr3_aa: CASGRQDSNQPQHF
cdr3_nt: TGCGCCAGCGGTCGGCAAGATAGCAATCAGCCCCAGCATTTT

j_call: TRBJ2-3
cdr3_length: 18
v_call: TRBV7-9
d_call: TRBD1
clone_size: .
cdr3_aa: CASSPRGQGPVSTDTQYF
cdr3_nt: TGTGCCAGCAGTCCCCGGGGACAGGGTCCCGTTAGCACAGATACGCAGTATTTT

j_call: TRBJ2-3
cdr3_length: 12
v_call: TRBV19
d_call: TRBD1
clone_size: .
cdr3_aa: CASSDRADTQYF
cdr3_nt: TGTGCCAGCTCGGACAGGGCAGATACGCAGTATTTT

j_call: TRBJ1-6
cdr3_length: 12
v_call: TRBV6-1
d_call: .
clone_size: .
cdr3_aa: CASSEMGTPLHF
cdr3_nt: TGTGCCAGCAGTGAAATGGGTACGCCCCTCCACTTT

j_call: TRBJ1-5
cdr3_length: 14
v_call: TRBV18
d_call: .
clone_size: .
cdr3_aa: CASSRQNSNQPQHF
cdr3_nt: TGTGCCAGCTCCCGACAGAATAGCAATCAGCCCCAGCATTTT

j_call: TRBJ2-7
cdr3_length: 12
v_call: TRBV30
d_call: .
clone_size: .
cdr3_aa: CAYLGGAYEQYF
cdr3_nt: TGTGCCTACTTAGGGGGTGCCTACGAGCAGTACTTC

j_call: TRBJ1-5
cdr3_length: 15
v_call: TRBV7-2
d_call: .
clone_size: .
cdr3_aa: CASSLVTGSNQPQHF
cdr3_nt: TGTGCCAGCAGCTTAGTCACGGGGAGCAATCAGCCCCAGCATTTT

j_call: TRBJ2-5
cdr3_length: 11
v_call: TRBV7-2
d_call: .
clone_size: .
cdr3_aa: CASSYGGPKYF
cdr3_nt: TGTGCCAGCAGCTACGGGGGGCCCAAGTACTTC

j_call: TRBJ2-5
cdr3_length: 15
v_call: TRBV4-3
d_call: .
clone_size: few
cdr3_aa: CASSQEPGSPETQYF
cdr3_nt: TGCGCCAGCAGCCAAGAGCCAGGGAGCCCGGAGACCCAGTACTTC

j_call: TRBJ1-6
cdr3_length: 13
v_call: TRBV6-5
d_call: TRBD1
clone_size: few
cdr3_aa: CATDRGSNSPLHF
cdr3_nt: TGTGCCACCGACAGGGGGAGTAATTCACCCCTCCACTTT

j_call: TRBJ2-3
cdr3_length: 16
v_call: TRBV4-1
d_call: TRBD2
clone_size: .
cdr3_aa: CASSQVMPSGTDTQYF
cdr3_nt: TGCGCCAGCAGCCAAGTTATGCCTAGCGGGACAGATACGCAGTATTTT

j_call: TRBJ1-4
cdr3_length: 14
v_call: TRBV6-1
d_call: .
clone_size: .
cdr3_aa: CASSELGLGEKLFF
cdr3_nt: TGTGCCAGCAGTGAGCTAGGATTAGGAGAAAAACTGTTTTTT

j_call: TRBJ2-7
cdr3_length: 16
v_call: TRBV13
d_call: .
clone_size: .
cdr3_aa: CASSAKGLSVVDEQYF
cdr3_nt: TGTGCCAGCAGCGCAAAGGGCCTGTCGGTCGTGGACGAGCAGTACTTC

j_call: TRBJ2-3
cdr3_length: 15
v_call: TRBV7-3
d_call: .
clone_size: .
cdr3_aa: CASSFQYGALNTQYF
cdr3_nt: TGTGCCAGCAGCTTCCAGTACGGAGCCCTTAATACGCAGTATTTT

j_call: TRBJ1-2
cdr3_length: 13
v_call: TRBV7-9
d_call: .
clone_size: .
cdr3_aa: CASSSGGSGARAF
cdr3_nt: TGTGCCAGCAGCTCCGGGGGGTCCGGGGCCCGGGCTTTC

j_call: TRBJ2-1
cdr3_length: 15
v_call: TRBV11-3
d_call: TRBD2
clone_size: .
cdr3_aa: CASSLGTSAYNEQFF
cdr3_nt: TGTGCCAGCAGCTTAGGAACTAGCGCATACAATGAGCAGTTCTTC

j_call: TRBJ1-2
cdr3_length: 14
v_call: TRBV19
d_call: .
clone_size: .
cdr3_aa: CASSIDLGRYGYTF
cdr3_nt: TGTGCCAGTAGTATAGATCTGGGACGCTATGGCTACACCTTC

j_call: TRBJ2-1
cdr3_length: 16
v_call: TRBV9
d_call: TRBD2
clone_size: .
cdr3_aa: CASSILAGGSYNEQFF
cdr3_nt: TGTGCCAGCAGCATATTAGCGGGGGGCTCCTACAATGAGCAGTTCTTC

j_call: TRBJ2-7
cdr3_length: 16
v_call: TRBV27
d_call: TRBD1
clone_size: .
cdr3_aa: CASSLRPGTVSYEQYF
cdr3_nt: TGTGCCAGCAGTTTGCGCCCCGGGACAGTCTCCTACGAGCAGTACTTC

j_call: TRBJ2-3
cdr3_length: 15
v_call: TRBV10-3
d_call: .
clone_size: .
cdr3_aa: CAISESGRKGNPQYF
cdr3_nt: TGTGCCATCAGTGAGTCGGGCCGAAAAGGGAATCCGCAGTATTTT

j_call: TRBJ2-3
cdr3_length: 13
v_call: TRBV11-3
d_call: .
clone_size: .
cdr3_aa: CASSRTSTDTQYF
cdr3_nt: TGTGCCAGCAGCCGTACTAGCACAGATACGCAGTATTTT

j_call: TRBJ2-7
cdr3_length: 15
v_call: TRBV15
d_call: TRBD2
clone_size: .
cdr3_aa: CATSENREAFYEQYF
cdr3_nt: TGTGCCACCAGCGAAAACCGGGAGGCCTTCTACGAGCAGTACTTC

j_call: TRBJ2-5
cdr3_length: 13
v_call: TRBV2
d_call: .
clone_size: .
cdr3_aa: CASRGRDQETQYF
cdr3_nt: TGTGCCAGCAGAGGCAGGGACCAAGAGACCCAGTACTTC

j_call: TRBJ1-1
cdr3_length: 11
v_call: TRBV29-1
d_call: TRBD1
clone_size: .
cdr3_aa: CSGQTGVEAFF
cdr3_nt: TGCAGCGGACAAACAGGGGTTGAAGCTTTCTTT

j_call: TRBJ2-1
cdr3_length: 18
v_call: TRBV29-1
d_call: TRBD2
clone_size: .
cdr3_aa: CSALLKATSGGIYNEQFF
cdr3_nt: TGCAGCGCCCTACTCAAAGCCACTAGCGGGGGGATCTACAATGAGCAGTTCTTC

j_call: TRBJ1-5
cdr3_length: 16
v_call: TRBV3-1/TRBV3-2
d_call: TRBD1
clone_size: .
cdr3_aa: CASSPTGTDSNQPQHF
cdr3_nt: TGTGCCAGCAGCCCGACAGGGACAGATAGCAATCAGCCCCAGCATTTT

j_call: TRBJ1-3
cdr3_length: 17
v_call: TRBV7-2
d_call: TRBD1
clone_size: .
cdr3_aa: CASSLVSGTGLGNTIYF
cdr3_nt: TGTGCCAGCAGCTTAGTGTCCGGGACAGGGCTAGGAAACACCATATATTTT

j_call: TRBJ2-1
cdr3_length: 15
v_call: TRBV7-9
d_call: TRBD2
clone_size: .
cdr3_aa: CASSLSGGSYNEQFF
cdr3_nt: TGTGCCAGCAGCCTTAGCGGGGGGTCCTACAATGAGCAGTTCTTC

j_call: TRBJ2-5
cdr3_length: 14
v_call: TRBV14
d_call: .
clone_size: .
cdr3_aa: CASSQDRVPETQYF
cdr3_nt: TGTGCCAGCAGCCAAGATCGGGTTCCAGAGACCCAGTACTTC

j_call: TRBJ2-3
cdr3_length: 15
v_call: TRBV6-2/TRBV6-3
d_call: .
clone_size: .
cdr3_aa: CASTPWGGSTDTQYF
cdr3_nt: TGTGCCAGCACCCCATGGGGCGGGAGCACAGATACGCAGTATTTT

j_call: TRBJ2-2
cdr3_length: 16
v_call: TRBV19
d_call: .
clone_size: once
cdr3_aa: CASSPWVGTPTGELFF
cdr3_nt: TGTGCCAGTAGTCCTTGGGTTGGGACACCAACCGGGGAGCTGTTTTTT

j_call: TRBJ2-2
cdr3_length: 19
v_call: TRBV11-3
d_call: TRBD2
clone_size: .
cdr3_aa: CASSLHGLAGGTNTGELFF
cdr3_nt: TGTGCCAGCAGCCTTCACGGACTAGCGGGGGGGACGAACACCGGGGAGCTGTTTTTT

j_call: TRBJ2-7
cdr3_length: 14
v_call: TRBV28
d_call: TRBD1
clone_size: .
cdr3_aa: CASSLLADRVEQYF
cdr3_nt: TGTGCCAGCAGTTTATTGGCGGACAGGGTGGAGCAGTACTTC

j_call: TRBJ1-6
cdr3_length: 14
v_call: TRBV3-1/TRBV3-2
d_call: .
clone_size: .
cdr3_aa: CASSPWGADSPLHF
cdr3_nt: TGTGCCAGCAGCCCTTGGGGGGCAGATTCACCCCTCCACTTT

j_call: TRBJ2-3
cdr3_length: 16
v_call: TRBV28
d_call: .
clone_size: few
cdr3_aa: CASSLLRLPSTDTQYF
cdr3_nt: TGTGCCAGCAGTTTACTTCGACTTCCTAGCACAGATACGCAGTATTTT

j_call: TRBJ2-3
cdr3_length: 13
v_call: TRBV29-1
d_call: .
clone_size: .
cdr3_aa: CSVVRGEADTQYF
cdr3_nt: TGCAGCGTTGTAAGGGGTGAGGCAGATACGCAGTATTTT

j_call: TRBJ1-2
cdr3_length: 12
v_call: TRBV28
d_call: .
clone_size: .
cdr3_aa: CASSLRGYGYTF
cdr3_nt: TGTGCCAGCAGTTTACGGGGGTATGGCTACACCTTC

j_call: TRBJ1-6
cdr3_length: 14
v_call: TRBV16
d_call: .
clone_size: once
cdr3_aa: CASSRTAPNGPLHF
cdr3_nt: TGTGCCAGCAGCAGGACGGCCCCCAATGGGCCCCTCCACTTT

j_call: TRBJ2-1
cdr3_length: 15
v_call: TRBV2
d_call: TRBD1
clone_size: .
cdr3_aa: CASSEDRVSNNEQFF
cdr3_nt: TGTGCCAGCAGTGAGGACAGGGTTTCGAACAATGAGCAGTTCTTC

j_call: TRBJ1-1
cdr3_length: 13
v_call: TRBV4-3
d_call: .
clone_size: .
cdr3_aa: CASSQYPGTEAFF
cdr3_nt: TGCGCCAGCAGCCAATATCCGGGGACTGAAGCTTTCTTT

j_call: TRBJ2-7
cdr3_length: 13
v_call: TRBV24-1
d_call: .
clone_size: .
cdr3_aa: CATSGRRDFEQYF
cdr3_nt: TGTGCCACCAGTGGTCGGCGGGACTTCGAGCAGTACTTC